The rows below give T cell receptor beta chains drawn from one sample of a study of Ad26.COV2.S vaccination and SARS-CoV-2 variants. Data came from immunoSEQ multiplex PCR; TCRdb stores just in-frame clones and leaves some out. The sample holds some 640,000 clones, 70% to 90% seen once. The specimen was peripheral blood, collected in a trial of Ad26.COV2.S vaccine versus placebo. The receptors were gathered from a person between 18 and 59 years old who received the Ad26.COV2.S COVID-19 vaccine or a placebo. CDR3s include the opening cysteine and the closing phenylalanine or tryptophan. D genes are given only for firm matches. The listing skips clone size in some rows; elsewhere it reads once, few, many or a size class.

d_call	clone_size	v_call	j_call	cdr3_nt	cdr3_aa
TRBD2	.	TRBV6-5	TRBJ2-7	TGTGCCAGCAGTCCCCTGGCGGGAGGTATCTACGAGCAGTACTTC	CASSPLAGGIYEQYF
.	once	TRBV29-1	TRBJ1-1	TGCAGCGCATCCTGGGGGGAGTCGGCTGAAGCTTTCTTT	CSASWGESAEAFF
TRBD1	.	TRBV5-6	TRBJ1-4	TGTGCCAGCAGCTTCCGACAGGGTCAAGGCGAAAAACTGTTTTTT	CASSFRQGQGEKLFF
TRBD2	.	TRBV11-2	TRBJ2-5	TGTGCCAGCAGCCCGTCGGGGGGTCAAGAGACCCAGTACTTC	CASSPSGGQETQYF
.	.	TRBV4-3	TRBJ2-2	TGCGCCAGCAGCCAGCGTAGGTTCGGGGAGCTGTTTTTT	CASSQRRFGELFF
.	.	TRBV5-4	TRBJ2-1	TGTGCCAGCAGCTCTCGTGAAGGAATAGCTGCCTACAATGAGCAGTTCTTC	CASSSREGIAAYNEQFF
.	.	TRBV3-1/TRBV3-2	TRBJ2-7	TGTGCCAGCAGCTCCCCAAACCATACCCTTCCAGATCGAGACGCAAATTACGAGCAGTACTTC	CASSSPNHTLPDRDANYEQYF
TRBD1	.	TRBV5-5	TRBJ1-6	TGTGCCAGCAGCTTAATTCCCTCGGGACAGGGGACGAGGGGTTCACCCCTCCACTTT	CASSLIPSGQGTRGSPLHF
.	.	TRBV30	TRBJ2-3	TGTGCCTGGAGTGCTATCACAGATACGCAGTATTTT	CAWSAITDTQYF
.	.	TRBV3-1/TRBV3-2	TRBJ2-7	TGTGCCAGCAGCGTAGACGGCGAGCAGTACTTC	CASSVDGEQYF
.	.	TRBV6-5	TRBJ2-5	TGTGCCAGCAGACAAACAGGGAGACAAGAGACCCAGTACTTC	CASRQTGRQETQYF
.	.	TRBV5-1	TRBJ2-2	TGCGCCAGCAGCTTGTGGGGGGATTTGAATACCGGGGAGCTGTTTTTT	CASSLWGDLNTGELFF
.	.	TRBV12-3/TRBV12-4	TRBJ2-3	TGTGCCAGCAGTTTAATGACAGCAGATACGCAGTATTTT	CASSLMTADTQYF
.	.	TRBV27	TRBJ1-5	TGTGCCAGCAGTTTATCTGCGGGAACAGTAAGCAATCAGCCCCAGCATTTT	CASSLSAGTVSNQPQHF
TRBD2	.	TRBV10-1	TRBJ2-2	TGCGCCAGCATGTCGGCTAGCGGGCCCCCCGGGGAGCTGTTTTTT	CASMSASGPPGELFF
.	.	TRBV5-1	TRBJ2-1	TGCGCCAGCAGCCTCCGGGGCCTAGACAATGAGCAGTTCTTC	CASSLRGLDNEQFF
.	.	TRBV6-6	TRBJ1-1	TGTGCCAGCACCCAAGGGACGGTGAACACTGAAGCTTTCTTT	CASTQGTVNTEAFF
.	once	TRBV24-1	TRBJ2-3	TGTGCCACCAGTGATCCCCGTGGCACAGATACGCAGTATTTT	CATSDPRGTDTQYF
.	.	TRBV18	TRBJ1-2	TGTGCCAGCTCTGAACTGGGGGACTATGGCTACACCTTC	CASSELGDYGYTF
.	.	TRBV9	TRBJ1-6	TGTGCCAGCAGCGTAGCTTCGGCAGGGTTGAGTTCACCCCTCCACTTT	CASSVASAGLSSPLHF
TRBD2	.	TRBV5-1	TRBJ2-1	TGCGCCAGCAGCTATCCGCTAGCGGGAGGGCCCGATGAGCAGTTCTTC	CASSYPLAGGPDEQFF
.	.	TRBV19	TRBJ1-4	TGTGCCAGTAGGGGACGAAGAGGGACCTATGAAAAACTGTTTTTT	CASRGRRGTYEKLFF
.	.	TRBV6-2/TRBV6-3	TRBJ1-1	TGTGCCAGCAGTTACGGTCCATCAGGGAAGACTGAAGCTTTCTTT	CASSYGPSGKTEAFF
.	.	TRBV6-2/TRBV6-3	TRBJ1-5	TGTGCCAGCAGTTTAGGACGGCCGTCCTTCAATCAGCCCCAGCATTTT	CASSLGRPSFNQPQHF
TRBD2	.	TRBV6-5	TRBJ2-5	TGTGCCAGCAGCCAAAGCGGGAGGGGAGGGGAGACCCAGTACTTC	CASSQSGRGGETQYF
TRBD2	.	TRBV2	TRBJ2-1	TGTGCCAGCAGTCCCCCGACTAGCGGGGGCTCCTACAATGAGCAGTTCTTC	CASSPPTSGGSYNEQFF
.	once	TRBV12-5	TRBJ2-2	TGTGCTAGTGGTTTGGTGGACAGCGGGGAGCTGTTTTTT	CASGLVDSGELFF
.	.	TRBV11-2	TRBJ1-1	TGTGCCAGCAGCCCGGCGCCGAACACTGAAGCTTTCTTT	CASSPAPNTEAFF
TRBD2	.	TRBV15	TRBJ2-7	TGTGCCACCAGCAGGGTAGCGGGAAGCTACGAGCAGTACTTC	CATSRVAGSYEQYF
.	few	TRBV3-1/TRBV3-2	TRBJ1-2	TGTGCCAGCAGCCAAGGTCGTCGGGGCTACACCTTC	CASSQGRRGYTF
.	.	TRBV7-2	TRBJ1-4	TGTGCCAGCAGCTTAGGCCCAGGCAACGAAAAACTGTTTTTT	CASSLGPGNEKLFF
.	.	TRBV18	TRBJ2-7	TGTGCCAGCTCACCCCCACAGGAGAGTGGCTCCTACGAGCAGTACTTC	CASSPPQESGSYEQYF
.	.	TRBV16	TRBJ2-1	TGTGCCAGCAGCCTGTACAATGAGCAGTTCTTC	CASSLYNEQFF
.	.	TRBV6-5	TRBJ1-2	TGTGCCAGCAGCTTACAGGTTCTTAACTATGGCTACACCTTC	CASSLQVLNYGYTF
TRBD2	.	TRBV5-1	TRBJ2-7	TGCGCCAGCAGCCCCGGGACTAGCGGGATTGTTCACGAGCAGTACTTC	CASSPGTSGIVHEQYF
.	.	TRBV11-2	TRBJ2-5	TGTGCCAGCAGCTTAGTCCGGAGCCTAGTCAGGGGAGAGACCCAGTACTTC	CASSLVRSLVRGETQYF
.	.	TRBV5-1	TRBJ1-1	TGCGCCAGCAGCTTAGTGAACACTGAAGCTTTCTTT	CASSLVNTEAFF
.	.	TRBV3-1/TRBV3-2	TRBJ1-1	TGTGCCAGCACCCCAAGGGGGAGGAAGAACACTGAAGCTTTCTTT	CASTPRGRKNTEAFF
.	many	TRBV11-2	TRBJ1-6	TGTGCCAGCAGCGCCGCCGGGACGGGTACTTCACCCCTCCACTTT	CASSAAGTGTSPLHF
TRBD2	.	TRBV5-1	TRBJ2-7	TGCGCCAGCAGCGCTAGCGGGAGTTACGAGCAGTACTTC	CASSASGSYEQYF
.	.	TRBV7-9	TRBJ1-3	TGTGCCAGCAGCTTGGGGCCGCCTAACACCATATATTTT	CASSLGPPNTIYF
TRBD1	.	TRBV7-2	TRBJ1-3	TGTGCCAGCAGCTTAGGGAGTGACAGGGCTCGCGGAAACACCATATATTTT	CASSLGSDRARGNTIYF
.	.	TRBV27	TRBJ1-5	TGTGCCAGCAGCTTGCTCGGAGGGGGGCAGCCCCAGCATTTT	CASSLLGGGQPQHF
.	.	TRBV5-1	TRBJ1-2	TGCGCCAGCAGCCAGAGGACCGACAGGAACTATGGCTACACCTTC	CASSQRTDRNYGYTF
.	.	TRBV4-1	TRBJ2-4	TGCGCCAGCAGCCAAGAAGGAGCCCGGAACTGCTTAGCCAAAAACATTCAGTACTTC	CASSQEGARNCLAKNIQYF
TRBD1	.	TRBV18	TRBJ1-3	TGTGCCAGCTCACCACGTACGGGACAGGGGGACACCATATATTTT	CASSPRTGQGDTIYF
.	.	TRBV12-3/TRBV12-4	TRBJ1-5	TGTGCCAGCAGTTCGGGACTTAATCAGCCCCAGCATTTT	CASSSGLNQPQHF
.	.	TRBV9	TRBJ1-5	TGTGCCAGCAGCGAACTATACAGGTACAATCAGCCCCAGCATTTT	CASSELYRYNQPQHF
.	.	TRBV4-2	TRBJ2-2	TGTGCCAGCAGCCCCTCGATACCACAACCATGGAACACCGGGGAGCTGTTTTTT	CASSPSIPQPWNTGELFF
.	.	TRBV18	TRBJ2-7	TGTGCCAGCTCACCGCCAAGGGTAGGCAACTACGAGCAGTACTTC	CASSPPRVGNYEQYF
.	.	TRBV5-1	TRBJ2-7	TGCGCCAGCAGCGATGGGGGCGACGAGCAGTACTTC	CASSDGGDEQYF
.	.	TRBV24-1	TRBJ1-1	TGTGCCACCAGTGGGGGCAGCATGAACACTGAAGCTTTCTTT	CATSGGSMNTEAFF
.	.	TRBV30	TRBJ1-2	TGTGCCTGGAGTGGCAGGGCCAACTATGGCTACACCTTC	CAWSGRANYGYTF
.	.	TRBV7-6	TRBJ2-2	TGTGCCAGCAGCTTAATCGGGTCGGGAACCGGGGAGCTGTTTTTT	CASSLIGSGTGELFF
TRBD1	.	TRBV3-1/TRBV3-2	TRBJ2-6	TGTGCCAGCAGCCAAGTAGACAGGGTCTCTGGGGCCAACGTCCTGACTTTC	CASSQVDRVSGANVLTF
.	.	TRBV2	TRBJ2-1	TGTGCCACCTCCGAGGAGGGGGGTGGAAATTTCGGCGAGCAGTTCTTC	CATSEEGGGNFGEQFF
TRBD1	.	TRBV4-3	TRBJ2-2	TGCGCCAGCAGCCGCGGACAGGCGAACACCGGGGAGCTGTTTTTT	CASSRGQANTGELFF
.	.	TRBV9	TRBJ2-5	TGTGCCAGCAGCGTAGGCTTAACACCCCAAGAGACCCAGTACTTC	CASSVGLTPQETQYF
.	.	TRBV20-1	TRBJ1-1	TGCAGTGCTAGTCTCCCAGGGAACACTGAAGCTTTCTTT	CSASLPGNTEAFF
.	.	TRBV12-3/TRBV12-4	TRBJ2-3	TGTGCCAGCAGGCCAGGGGGGCCAGATACGCAGTATTTT	CASRPGGPDTQYF